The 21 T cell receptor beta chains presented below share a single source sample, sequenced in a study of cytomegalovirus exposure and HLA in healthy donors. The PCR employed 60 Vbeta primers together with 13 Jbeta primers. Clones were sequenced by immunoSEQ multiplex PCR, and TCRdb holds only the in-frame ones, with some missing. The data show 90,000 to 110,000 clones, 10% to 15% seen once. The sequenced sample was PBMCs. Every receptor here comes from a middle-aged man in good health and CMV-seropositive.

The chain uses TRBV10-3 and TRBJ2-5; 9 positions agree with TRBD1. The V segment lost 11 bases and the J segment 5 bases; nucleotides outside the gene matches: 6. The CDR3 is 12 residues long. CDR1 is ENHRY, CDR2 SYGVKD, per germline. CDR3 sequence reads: CASSTGGETQYF. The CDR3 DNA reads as TGTGCCTCTTCTACAGGGGGCGAGACCCAGTACTTC.

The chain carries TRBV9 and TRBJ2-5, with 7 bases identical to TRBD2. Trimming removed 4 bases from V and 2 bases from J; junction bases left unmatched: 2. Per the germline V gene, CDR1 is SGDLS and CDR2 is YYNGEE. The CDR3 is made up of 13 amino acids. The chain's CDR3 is CASSLSGQETQYF. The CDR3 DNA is TGTGCCAGCAGCCTTAGCGGGCAAGAGACCCAGTACTTC.

CDR3 DNA sequence: TGTGCCAGTTCGCCGCGGGGGCTGACCTACGAGCAGTACTTC. It is translated as CASSPRGLTYEQYF. The rearrangement uses TRBV19 and TRBJ2-7, with D tentatively TRBD2 (7 bases). Deletions cut 8 bases from V and 2 bases from J, with 16 bases between. This CDR3 has 14 amino acids. CDR1 and CDR2 from the germline V gene are LNHDA and SQIVND (reference sequence).

CDR3 coding DNA: TGTGCCAGCTCACCACGACAGACATCCTATGGCTACACCTTC. Translating it yields CASSPRQTSYGYTF. The rearrangement uses TRBV18 and TRBJ1-2; tentatively, D is TRBD1 (5 bases). V lost 1 base and J lost 4, with 10 bases in between. The germline V gene has CDR1 KGHSH and CDR2 LQKENI. The CDR3 has 14 amino acids.

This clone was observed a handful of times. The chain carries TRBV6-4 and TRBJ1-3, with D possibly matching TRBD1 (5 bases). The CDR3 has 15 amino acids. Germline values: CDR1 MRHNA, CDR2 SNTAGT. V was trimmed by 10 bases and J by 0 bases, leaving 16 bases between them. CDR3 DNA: TGTGCCAACCTCGACAGTAACCTCTCTGGAAACACCATATATTTT. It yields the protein CANLDSNLSGNTIYF.

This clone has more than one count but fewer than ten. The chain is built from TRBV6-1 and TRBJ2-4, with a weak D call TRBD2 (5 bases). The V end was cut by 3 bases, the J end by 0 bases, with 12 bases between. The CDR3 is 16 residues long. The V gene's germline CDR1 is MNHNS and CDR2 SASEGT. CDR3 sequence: CASSEVFGIAKNIQYF. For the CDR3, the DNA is TGTGCCAGCAGTGAGGTTTTCGGGATAGCCAAAAACATTCAGTACTTC.

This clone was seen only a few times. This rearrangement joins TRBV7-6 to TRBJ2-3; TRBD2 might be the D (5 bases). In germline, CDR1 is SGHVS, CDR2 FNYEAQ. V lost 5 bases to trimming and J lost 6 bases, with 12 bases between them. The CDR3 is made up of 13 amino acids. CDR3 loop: CASSPPQRDTQYF. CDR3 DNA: TGTGCCAGCAGCCCCCCCCAGCGGGATACGCAGTATTTT.

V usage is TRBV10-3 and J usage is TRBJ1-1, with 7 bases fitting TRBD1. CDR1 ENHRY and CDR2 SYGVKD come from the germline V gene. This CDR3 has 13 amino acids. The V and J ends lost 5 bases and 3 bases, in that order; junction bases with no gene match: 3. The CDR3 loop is CAISLTGDTEAFF. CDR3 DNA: TGTGCCATCAGTCTTACAGGGGACACTGAAGCTTTCTTT.

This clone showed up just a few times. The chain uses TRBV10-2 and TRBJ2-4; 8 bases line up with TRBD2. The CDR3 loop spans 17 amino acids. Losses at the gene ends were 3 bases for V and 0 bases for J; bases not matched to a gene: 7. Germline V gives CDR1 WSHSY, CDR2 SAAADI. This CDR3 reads CASSESLAGLAKNIQYF. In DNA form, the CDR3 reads TGCGCCAGCAGTGAATCGTTAGCGGGATTAGCCAAAAACATTCAGTACTTC.

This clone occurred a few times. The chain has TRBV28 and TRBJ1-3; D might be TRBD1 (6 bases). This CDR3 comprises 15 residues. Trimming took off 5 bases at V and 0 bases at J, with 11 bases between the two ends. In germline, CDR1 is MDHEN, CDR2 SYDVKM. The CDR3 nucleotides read TGTGCCAGCAGTCCCGGACAGAGCTCTGGAAACACCATATATTTT. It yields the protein CASSPGQSSGNTIYF. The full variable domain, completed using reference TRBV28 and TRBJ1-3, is DVKVTQSSRYLVKRTGEKVFLECVQDMDHENMFWYRQDPGLGLRLIYFSYDVKMKEKGDIPEGYSVSREKKERFSLILESASTNQTSMYLCASSPGQSSGNTIYFGEGSWLTVV.

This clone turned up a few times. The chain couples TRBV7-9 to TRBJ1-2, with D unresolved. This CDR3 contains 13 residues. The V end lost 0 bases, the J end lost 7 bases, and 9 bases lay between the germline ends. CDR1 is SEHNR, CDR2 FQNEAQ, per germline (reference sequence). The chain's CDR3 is CASSLARPGGYTF. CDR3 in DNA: TGTGCCAGCAGCTTAGCAAGACCAGGTGGCTACACCTTC.

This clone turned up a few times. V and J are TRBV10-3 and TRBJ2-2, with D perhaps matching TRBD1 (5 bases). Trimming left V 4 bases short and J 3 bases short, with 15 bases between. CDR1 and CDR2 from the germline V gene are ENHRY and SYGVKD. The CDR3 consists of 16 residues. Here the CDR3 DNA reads TGTGCCATCAGTGCAACAGGCCCCATCGACACCGGGGAGCTGTTTTTT. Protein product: CAISATGPIDTGELFF.

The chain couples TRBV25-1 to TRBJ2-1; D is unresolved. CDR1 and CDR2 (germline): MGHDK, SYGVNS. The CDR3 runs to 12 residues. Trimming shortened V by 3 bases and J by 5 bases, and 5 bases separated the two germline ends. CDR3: CASSEQNNEQFF. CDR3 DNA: TGTGCCAGCAGTGAGCAGAACAATGAGCAGTTCTTC.

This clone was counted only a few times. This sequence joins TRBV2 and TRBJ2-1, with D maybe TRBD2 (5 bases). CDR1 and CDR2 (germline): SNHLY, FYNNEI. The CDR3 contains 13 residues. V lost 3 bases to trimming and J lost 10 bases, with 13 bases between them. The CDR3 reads CASSDGLAGEQFF. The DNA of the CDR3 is TGTGCCAGCAGTGACGGTCTAGCCGGCGAGCAGTTCTTC. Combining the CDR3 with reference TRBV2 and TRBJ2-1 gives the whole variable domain EPEVTQTPSHQVTQMGQEVILRCVPISNHLYFYWYRQILGQKVEFLVSFYNNEISEKSEIFDDQFSVERPDGSNFTLKIRSTKLEDSAMYFCASSDGLAGEQFFGPGTRLTVL.

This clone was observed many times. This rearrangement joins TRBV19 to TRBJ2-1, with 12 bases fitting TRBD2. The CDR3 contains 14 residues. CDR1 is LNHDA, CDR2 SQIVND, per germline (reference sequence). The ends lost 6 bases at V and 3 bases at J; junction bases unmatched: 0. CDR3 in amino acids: CASRTSGSYNEQFF. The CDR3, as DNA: TGTGCCAGTAGGACTAGCGGGAGCTACAATGAGCAGTTCTTC.

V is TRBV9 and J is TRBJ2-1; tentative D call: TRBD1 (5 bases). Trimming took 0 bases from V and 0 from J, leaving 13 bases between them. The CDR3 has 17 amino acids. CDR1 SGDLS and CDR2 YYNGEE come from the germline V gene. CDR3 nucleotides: TGTGCCAGCAGCGTAGGGGCTAGGGGTAACTCCTACAATGAGCAGTTCTTC. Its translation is CASSVGARGNSYNEQFF. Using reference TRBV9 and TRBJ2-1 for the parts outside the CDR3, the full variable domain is DSGVTQTPKHLITATGQRVTLRCSPRSGDLSVYWYQQSLDQGLQFLIQYYNGEERAKGNILERFSAQQFPDLHSELNLSSLELGDSALYFCASSVGARGNSYNEQFFGPGTRLTVL.

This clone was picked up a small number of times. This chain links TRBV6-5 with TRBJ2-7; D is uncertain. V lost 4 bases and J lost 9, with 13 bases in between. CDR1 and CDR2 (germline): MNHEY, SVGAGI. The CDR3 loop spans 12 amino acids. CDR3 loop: CASSSLNARQYF. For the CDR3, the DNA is TGTGCCAGCAGTTCTTTGAATGCGAGGCAGTACTTC.

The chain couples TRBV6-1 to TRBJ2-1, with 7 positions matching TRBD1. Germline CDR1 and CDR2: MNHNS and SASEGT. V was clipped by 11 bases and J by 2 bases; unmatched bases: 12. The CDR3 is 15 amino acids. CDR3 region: CAADRGRKTYNEQFF. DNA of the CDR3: TGTGCCGCAGATAGGGGGCGGAAAACCTACAATGAGCAGTTCTTC.

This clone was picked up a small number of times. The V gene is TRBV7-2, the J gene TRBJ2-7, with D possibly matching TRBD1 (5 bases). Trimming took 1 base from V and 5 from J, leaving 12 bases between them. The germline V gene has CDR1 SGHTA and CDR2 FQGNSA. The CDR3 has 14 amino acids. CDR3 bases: TGTGCCAGCAGCTTAGGATCAGGGCACAACGAGCAGTACTTC. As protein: CASSLGSGHNEQYF.

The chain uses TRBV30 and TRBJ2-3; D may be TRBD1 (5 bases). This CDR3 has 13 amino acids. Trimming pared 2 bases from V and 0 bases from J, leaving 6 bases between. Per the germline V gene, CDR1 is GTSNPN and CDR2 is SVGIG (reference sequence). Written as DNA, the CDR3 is TGTGCCTGGAGTCAGGGAAGCACAGATACGCAGTATTTT. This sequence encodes CAWSQGSTDTQYF.

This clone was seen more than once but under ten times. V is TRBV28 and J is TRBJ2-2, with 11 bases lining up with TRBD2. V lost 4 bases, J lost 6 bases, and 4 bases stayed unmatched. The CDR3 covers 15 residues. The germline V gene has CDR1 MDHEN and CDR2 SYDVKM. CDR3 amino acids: CASSSTSGSPGELFF. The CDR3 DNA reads TGTGCCAGCAGTTCAACTAGCGGGAGCCCCGGGGAGCTGTTTTTT.